This TCR beta chain was observed in a study of vaccination and CD4 T cells after COVID-19. J lost 7 bases, V lost 7 bases, and 4 bases had no gene match. Germline CDR1 reads MNHEY; CDR2 reads SMNVEV (reference sequence). This CDR3 region has 14 residues. About this clonotype itself: Antigen unknown.

The treatment: roughly 10-day PBMC culture with coronavirus spike peptide pools or control peptides (ViraFEST assay). Broader study findings: Going from about 22 to 38, median SARS-CoV-2-reactive clonotypes did not rise significantly.

Cultured CD4+ T cell DNA underwent sequencing with the Oncomine TCR Beta short-read assay. TCRdb passed the PCR reads through MiXCR, listing each CDR3 protein once. The repertoire holds about 13,000 distinct CDR3 sequences, with 56% as singletons. The TCR originated in a human donor who had recovered from COVID-19. Material: CD4+ T cells from blood, cultured in vitro. This chain joins TRBV27 and TRBJ1-6; 10 bases are a match to TRBD1. The CDR3 DNA sequence: TGTGCCAGCAAACCGGGACAGGGGAATTCACCCCTCCACTTT. Translating it yields CASKPGQGNSPLHF.